The entry that follows covers one T cell receptor (beta chain) sequence. V lost 0 bases and J lost 4; bases outside the gene matches: 5. From germline, CDR1 is SGHAT and CDR2 FQNNGV. CDR3 size: 16 residues. This entry is derived from a study of blood T cell repertoires in COVID-19. The data were produced by immunoSEQ multiplex PCR, yet TCRdb's version contains in-frame clones alone and is incomplete. The sample comprises approximately 240,000 clones, 80% to 95% of which are singletons, and approximately 2% rests with the top ten. The rearrangement uses TRBV11-2 and TRBJ2-7; TRBD2 aligns across 11 bases. This TCR came from a woman aged 18-29 years who had recovered from COVID-19. Sample: PBMCs or T cells enriched from blood (not recorded which). In DNA form, the CDR3 reads TGTGCCAGCAGCTTAGATGAGGCTAGCGGGAGGTACGAGCAGTACTTC. It codes for CASSLDEASGRYEQYF.